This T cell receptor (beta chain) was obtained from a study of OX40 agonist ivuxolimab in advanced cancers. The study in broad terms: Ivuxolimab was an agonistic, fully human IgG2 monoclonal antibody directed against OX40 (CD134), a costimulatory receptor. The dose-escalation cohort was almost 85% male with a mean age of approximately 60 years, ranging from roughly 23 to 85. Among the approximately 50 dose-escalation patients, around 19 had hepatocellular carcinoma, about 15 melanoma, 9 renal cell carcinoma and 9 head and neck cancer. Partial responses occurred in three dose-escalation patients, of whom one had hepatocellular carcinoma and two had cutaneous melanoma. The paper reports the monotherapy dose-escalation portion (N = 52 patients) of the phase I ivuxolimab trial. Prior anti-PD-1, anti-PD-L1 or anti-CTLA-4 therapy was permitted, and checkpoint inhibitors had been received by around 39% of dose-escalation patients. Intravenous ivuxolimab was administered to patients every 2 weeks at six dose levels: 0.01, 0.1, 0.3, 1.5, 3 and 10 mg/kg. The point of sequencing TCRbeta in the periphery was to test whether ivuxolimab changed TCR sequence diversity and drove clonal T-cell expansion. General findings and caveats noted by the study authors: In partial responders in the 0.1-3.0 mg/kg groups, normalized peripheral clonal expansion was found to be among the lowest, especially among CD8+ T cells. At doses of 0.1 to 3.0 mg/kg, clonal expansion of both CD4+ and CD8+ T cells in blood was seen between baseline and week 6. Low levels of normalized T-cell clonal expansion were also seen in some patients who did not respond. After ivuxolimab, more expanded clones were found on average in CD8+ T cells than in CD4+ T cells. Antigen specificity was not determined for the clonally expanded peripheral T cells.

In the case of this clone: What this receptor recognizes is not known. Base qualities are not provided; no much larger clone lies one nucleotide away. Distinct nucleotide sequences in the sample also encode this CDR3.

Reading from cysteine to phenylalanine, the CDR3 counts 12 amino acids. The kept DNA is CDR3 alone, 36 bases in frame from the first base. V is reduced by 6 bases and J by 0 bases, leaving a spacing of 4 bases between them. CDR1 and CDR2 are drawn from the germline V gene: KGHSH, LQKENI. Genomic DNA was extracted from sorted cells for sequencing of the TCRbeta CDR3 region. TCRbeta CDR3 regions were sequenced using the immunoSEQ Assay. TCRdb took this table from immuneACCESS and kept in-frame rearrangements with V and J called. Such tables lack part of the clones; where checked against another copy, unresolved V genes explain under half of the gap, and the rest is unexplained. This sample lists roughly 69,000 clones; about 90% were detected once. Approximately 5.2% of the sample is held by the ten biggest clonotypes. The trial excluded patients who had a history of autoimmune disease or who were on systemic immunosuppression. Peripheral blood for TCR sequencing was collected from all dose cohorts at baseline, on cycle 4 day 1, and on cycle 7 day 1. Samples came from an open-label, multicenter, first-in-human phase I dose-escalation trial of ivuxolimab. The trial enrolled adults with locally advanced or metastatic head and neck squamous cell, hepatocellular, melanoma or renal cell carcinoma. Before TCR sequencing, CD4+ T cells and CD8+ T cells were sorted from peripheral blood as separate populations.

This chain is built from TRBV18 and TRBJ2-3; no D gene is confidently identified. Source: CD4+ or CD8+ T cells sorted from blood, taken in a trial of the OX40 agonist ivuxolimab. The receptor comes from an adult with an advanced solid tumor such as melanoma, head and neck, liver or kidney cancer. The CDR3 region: CASSPSTDTQYF. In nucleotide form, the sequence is TGTGCCAGCTCTCCTAGCACAGATACGCAGTATTTT. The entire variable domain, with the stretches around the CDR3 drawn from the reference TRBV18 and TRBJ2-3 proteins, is NAGVMQNPRHLVRRRGQEARLRCSPMKGHSHVYWYRQLPEEGLKFMVYLQKENIIDESGMPKERFSAEFPKEGPSILRIQQVVRGDSAAYFCASSPSTDTQYFGPGTRLTVL.